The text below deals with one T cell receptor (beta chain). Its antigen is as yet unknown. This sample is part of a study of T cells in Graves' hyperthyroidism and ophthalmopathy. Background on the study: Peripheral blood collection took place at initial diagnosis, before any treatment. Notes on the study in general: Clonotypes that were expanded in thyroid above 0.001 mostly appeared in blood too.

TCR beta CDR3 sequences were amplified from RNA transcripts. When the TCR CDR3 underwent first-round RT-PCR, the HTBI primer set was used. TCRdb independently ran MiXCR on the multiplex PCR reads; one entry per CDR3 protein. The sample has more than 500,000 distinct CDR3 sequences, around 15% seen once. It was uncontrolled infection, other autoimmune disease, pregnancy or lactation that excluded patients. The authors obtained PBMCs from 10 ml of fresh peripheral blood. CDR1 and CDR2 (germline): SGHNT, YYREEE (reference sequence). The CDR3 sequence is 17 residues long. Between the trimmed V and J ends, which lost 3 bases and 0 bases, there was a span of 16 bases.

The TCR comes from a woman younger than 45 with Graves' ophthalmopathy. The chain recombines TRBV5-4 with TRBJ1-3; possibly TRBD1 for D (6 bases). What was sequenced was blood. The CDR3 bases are TGTGCCAGCAGCTCGGGACCCCGGGGGCCCTCTGGAAACACCATATATTTT. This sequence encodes CASSSGPRGPSGNTIYF.